This TCR beta chain stems from a study of T cell clonotyping in hematopoietic cell transplantation (TCRdb year 2021). For the wider study: A total of 130 to 150 blood samples were collected in the study from some 40 consecutive transplant recipients and their related donors. Patients were recruited between September 2015 and 2017 and followed until September 2020 or death. The paper's findings and limits, for the study overall: Only a small fraction of recipient repertoires overlapped donor repertoires, with over 97% appearing de novo at the given depth. After transplant, TCR diversity in recipients dropped, and pathologically expanded clonotypes climbed progressively between day 30 and day 180. Donor and pretransplant recipient Inverse Simpson Index values predicted broader posttransplant TCR repertoire diversity. The sample size was limited and the cells went unsorted, which meant the CD4 and CD8 repertoire contributions could not be told apart.

In regard to this clone: The antigen it binds to is not known. Qualities for individual bases were not recorded, and no much larger clone is one base off.

With the immunoSEQ assay, which is a bias-controlled multiplex PCR relying on V- and J-specific primers, TCR beta CDR3 regions were amplified from genomic DNA. A second PCR step added a proprietary barcode and Illumina adapter sequences to the CDR3 amplicons. CDR3 libraries were sequenced on an Illumina MiSeq instrument. As for the authors' bioinformatics: Export and quality control were done with immunoSEQ Analyzer 3.0, while downstream analyses used R Bioconductor and Immunarch. Repertoire metrics were calculated using only productive rearrangements within the normalized downsampled data set. Pathologically expanded clonotypes were defined as those larger than 5 templates in the normalized cohort. Repertoire diversity was measured with the Inverse Simpson Index. To capture all clonotypes, CMV-specificity analyses were performed on the non-normalized data set. Held by TCRdb, this immuneACCESS table contains in-frame sequences only and omits some clones. Under half of the omission traces to an unresolved V gene where checked; the cause of the rest is unknown. Clone size and V and J calls were adopted from that table, with D and trimming inferred from the DNA. The sample table records around 13,000 clones; roughly 80% of these occur just once. Together, the top ten hold roughly 6.3% of the sample.

Taken with the paper, the label for time point translates to: 100 days after allo-HCT. Blood from recipients was drawn about 28 days before transplant and again at days 30, 100 and 180 after transplant. Using Nuclei Lysis Solution, genomic DNA was extracted from unfractionated peripheral blood mononuclear cells that were either fresh or cryopreserved. The germline V gene sets CDR1 to LGHNA and CDR2 to YNFKEQ. The CDR3 runs 14 amino acids, cysteine and phenylalanine included. The only DNA kept is the CDR3, 42 bases in frame from the first base. V is shortened by 1 base, J by 4 bases, and the region joining them spans 10 bases.

This clonotype was obtained from a female patient aged 35-55 years who had an allogeneic stem cell transplant from a related donor, so T cells may come from the graft donor. Some clones in this sample may be carry-over from other donors' samples. This specimen was PBMCs, taken 100 days after allogeneic stem cell transplant. The receptor chain draws on TRBV4-2 and TRBJ1-2; the D segment could be TRBD1, given 5 matching bases. The sequenced DNA is TGTGCCAGCAGCCAAGTAGGGGCGGGCTATGGCTACACCTTC. Its coded protein is CASSQVGAGYGYTF.